The clone carrying this TCR beta chain was seen just once. V trimming: 7 bases; J trimming: 5 bases; junction bases outside the gene matches: 11. The CDR3 has 16 residues. Germline V gene sequence: CDR1 SNHLY, CDR2 FYNNEI. The method was immunoSEQ multiplex PCR; TCRdb's version includes in-frame clones alone and lacks a portion of them. Of 120,000 to 150,000 clones listed, roughly 90% were seen once; the top ten hold approximately 3%. The sample belongs to a study of cytomegalovirus exposure and HLA in healthy donors. The origin of this receptor is a man younger than 30 in good health and CMV-seronegative. Sequenced input: PBMCs. The rearrangement joins TRBV2 to TRBJ1-1, with TRBD1 matching over 12 bases. Written as DNA, the CDR3 is TGTGCCAGCATCAGCCCGGGACAGGGGGCGAGAACTGAAGCTTTCTTT. Protein: CASISPGQGARTEAFF.